Following are 8 T cell receptor beta chains from one sample sequenced in a study of shared clonotypes between healthy human individuals (dated by TCRdb to the early 2020s). Libraries came from the immunoSEQ multiplex PCR assay. TCRdb's version of the immuneACCESS table is confined to in-frame rearrangements and falls short of the full clone set. An unresolved V gene accounts for under half of the shortfall where checked; the remainder is of unknown origin. In all, the sample holds 2 million to 2.5 million clones, and over 85% of those were seen once. Clones ranked in the top ten supply 0.35% to 0.5% of the sample. The sequencing sample was made of naive CD4+ T cells from PBMCs. The sample's cell subset or site label is to be understood as: CD45RA+ positively selected. The receptors originated from a young man in good health. Some clones in this sample may be carry-over from other donors' samples.

V usage is TRBV7-2 and J usage is TRBJ2-5, with TRBD2 matching 12 bases. V lost 5 bases and J lost 1; bases outside the gene matches: 5. Per germline, CDR1 SGHTA and CDR2 FQGNSA. The CDR3 length is 16 residues. CDR3 loop: CASSPPSGRAQETQYF. CDR3 in DNA: TGTGCCAGCAGCCCACCTAGCGGGAGGGCCCAAGAGACCCAGTACTTC.

The chain employs TRBV7-3 and TRBJ2-1, with D tentatively TRBD1 or TRBD2 (5 bases each). The CDR3 runs to 16 residues. Deletions cut 2 bases from V and 6 bases from J, with 17 bases between. Germline CDR1 reads SGHTA; CDR2 reads FQGTGA. The CDR3 loop reads CASSLGPGPGSNEQFF. The CDR3 DNA sequence: TGTGCCAGCAGCTTAGGACCGGGACCGGGGTCCAATGAGCAGTTCTTC.

The rearrangement joins TRBV28 to TRBJ2-7, with D possibly called TRBD1 or TRBD2 (5 bases each). V was trimmed by 3 bases and J by 7 bases, leaving 16 bases between them. Germline values: CDR1 MDHEN, CDR2 SYDVKM. The CDR3 has 14 residues. The CDR3, as DNA: TGTGCCAGCAGTTTTTGGGGACGGCCCGCGGAGCAGTACTTC. As protein: CASSFWGRPAEQYF.

The rearrangement joins TRBV11-2 to TRBJ1-4; possible D gene TRBD1, 5 bases. V shed 3 bases and J shed 5 bases, with 7 bases lying between them. Germline CDR1 SGHAT, CDR2 FQNNGV. CDR3 length: 13 amino acids. The CDR3 DNA is TGTGCCAGCAGCTTGACAGTAAATGAAAAACTGTTTTTT. Translation: CASSLTVNEKLFF.

The chain carries TRBV4-2 and TRBJ2-2; 8 bases agree with TRBD2. The CDR3 length is 19 residues. With 1 base clipped from V and 0 bases from J, the junction kept 10 bases outside the gene matches. Germline CDR1 LGHNA, CDR2 YNFKEQ. The CDR3 region has the DNA TGTGCCAGCAGCCAAGTGGGGCCGGGAGGGCCGTCGAACACCGGGGAGCTGTTTTTT. It encodes CASSQVGPGGPSNTGELFF.

The chain links TRBV30 to TRBJ2-1; no definite D call. V lost 5 bases and J lost 0, with 14 bases in between. In germline, CDR1 is GTSNPN, CDR2 SVGIG (reference sequence). The CDR3 has 15 residues. The CDR3 region is CAWATKLISYNEQFF. CDR3 DNA sequence: TGTGCCTGGGCTACTAAACTAATCTCCTACAATGAGCAGTTCTTC. Filled out from reference TRBV30 and TRBJ2-1, the complete variable domain reads SQTIHQWPATLVQPVGSPLSLECTVEGTSNPNLYWYRQAAGRGLQLLFYSVGIGQISSEVPQNLSASRPQDRQFILSSKKLLLSDSGFYLCAWATKLISYNEQFFGPGTRLTVL.

This chain connects TRBV28 to TRBJ2-5; TRBD2 is a possible D gene (5 bases). The CDR3 is made up of 14 amino acids. Germline lookup yields CDR1 MDHEN and CDR2 SYDVKM. The ends were cut back, 6 bases at V and 6 bases at J, with 17 bases in the middle. This CDR3 is CASSWTLFLKTQYF. Written as DNA, the CDR3 is TGTGCCAGCAGCTGGACTCTCTTCCTAAAGACCCAGTACTTC.

J is TRBJ2-5 and V is TRBV13, with 11 bases identical to TRBD2. J lost 5 bases, V lost 5 bases, and 4 bases had no gene match. This CDR3 contains 14 residues. Germline V CDR1 and CDR2: PRHDT, FYEKMQ (reference sequence). The CDR3 sequence: CASSLAGGGETQYF. CDR3 DNA sequence: TGTGCCAGCAGCCTAGCGGGAGGTGGGGAGACCCAGTACTTC.